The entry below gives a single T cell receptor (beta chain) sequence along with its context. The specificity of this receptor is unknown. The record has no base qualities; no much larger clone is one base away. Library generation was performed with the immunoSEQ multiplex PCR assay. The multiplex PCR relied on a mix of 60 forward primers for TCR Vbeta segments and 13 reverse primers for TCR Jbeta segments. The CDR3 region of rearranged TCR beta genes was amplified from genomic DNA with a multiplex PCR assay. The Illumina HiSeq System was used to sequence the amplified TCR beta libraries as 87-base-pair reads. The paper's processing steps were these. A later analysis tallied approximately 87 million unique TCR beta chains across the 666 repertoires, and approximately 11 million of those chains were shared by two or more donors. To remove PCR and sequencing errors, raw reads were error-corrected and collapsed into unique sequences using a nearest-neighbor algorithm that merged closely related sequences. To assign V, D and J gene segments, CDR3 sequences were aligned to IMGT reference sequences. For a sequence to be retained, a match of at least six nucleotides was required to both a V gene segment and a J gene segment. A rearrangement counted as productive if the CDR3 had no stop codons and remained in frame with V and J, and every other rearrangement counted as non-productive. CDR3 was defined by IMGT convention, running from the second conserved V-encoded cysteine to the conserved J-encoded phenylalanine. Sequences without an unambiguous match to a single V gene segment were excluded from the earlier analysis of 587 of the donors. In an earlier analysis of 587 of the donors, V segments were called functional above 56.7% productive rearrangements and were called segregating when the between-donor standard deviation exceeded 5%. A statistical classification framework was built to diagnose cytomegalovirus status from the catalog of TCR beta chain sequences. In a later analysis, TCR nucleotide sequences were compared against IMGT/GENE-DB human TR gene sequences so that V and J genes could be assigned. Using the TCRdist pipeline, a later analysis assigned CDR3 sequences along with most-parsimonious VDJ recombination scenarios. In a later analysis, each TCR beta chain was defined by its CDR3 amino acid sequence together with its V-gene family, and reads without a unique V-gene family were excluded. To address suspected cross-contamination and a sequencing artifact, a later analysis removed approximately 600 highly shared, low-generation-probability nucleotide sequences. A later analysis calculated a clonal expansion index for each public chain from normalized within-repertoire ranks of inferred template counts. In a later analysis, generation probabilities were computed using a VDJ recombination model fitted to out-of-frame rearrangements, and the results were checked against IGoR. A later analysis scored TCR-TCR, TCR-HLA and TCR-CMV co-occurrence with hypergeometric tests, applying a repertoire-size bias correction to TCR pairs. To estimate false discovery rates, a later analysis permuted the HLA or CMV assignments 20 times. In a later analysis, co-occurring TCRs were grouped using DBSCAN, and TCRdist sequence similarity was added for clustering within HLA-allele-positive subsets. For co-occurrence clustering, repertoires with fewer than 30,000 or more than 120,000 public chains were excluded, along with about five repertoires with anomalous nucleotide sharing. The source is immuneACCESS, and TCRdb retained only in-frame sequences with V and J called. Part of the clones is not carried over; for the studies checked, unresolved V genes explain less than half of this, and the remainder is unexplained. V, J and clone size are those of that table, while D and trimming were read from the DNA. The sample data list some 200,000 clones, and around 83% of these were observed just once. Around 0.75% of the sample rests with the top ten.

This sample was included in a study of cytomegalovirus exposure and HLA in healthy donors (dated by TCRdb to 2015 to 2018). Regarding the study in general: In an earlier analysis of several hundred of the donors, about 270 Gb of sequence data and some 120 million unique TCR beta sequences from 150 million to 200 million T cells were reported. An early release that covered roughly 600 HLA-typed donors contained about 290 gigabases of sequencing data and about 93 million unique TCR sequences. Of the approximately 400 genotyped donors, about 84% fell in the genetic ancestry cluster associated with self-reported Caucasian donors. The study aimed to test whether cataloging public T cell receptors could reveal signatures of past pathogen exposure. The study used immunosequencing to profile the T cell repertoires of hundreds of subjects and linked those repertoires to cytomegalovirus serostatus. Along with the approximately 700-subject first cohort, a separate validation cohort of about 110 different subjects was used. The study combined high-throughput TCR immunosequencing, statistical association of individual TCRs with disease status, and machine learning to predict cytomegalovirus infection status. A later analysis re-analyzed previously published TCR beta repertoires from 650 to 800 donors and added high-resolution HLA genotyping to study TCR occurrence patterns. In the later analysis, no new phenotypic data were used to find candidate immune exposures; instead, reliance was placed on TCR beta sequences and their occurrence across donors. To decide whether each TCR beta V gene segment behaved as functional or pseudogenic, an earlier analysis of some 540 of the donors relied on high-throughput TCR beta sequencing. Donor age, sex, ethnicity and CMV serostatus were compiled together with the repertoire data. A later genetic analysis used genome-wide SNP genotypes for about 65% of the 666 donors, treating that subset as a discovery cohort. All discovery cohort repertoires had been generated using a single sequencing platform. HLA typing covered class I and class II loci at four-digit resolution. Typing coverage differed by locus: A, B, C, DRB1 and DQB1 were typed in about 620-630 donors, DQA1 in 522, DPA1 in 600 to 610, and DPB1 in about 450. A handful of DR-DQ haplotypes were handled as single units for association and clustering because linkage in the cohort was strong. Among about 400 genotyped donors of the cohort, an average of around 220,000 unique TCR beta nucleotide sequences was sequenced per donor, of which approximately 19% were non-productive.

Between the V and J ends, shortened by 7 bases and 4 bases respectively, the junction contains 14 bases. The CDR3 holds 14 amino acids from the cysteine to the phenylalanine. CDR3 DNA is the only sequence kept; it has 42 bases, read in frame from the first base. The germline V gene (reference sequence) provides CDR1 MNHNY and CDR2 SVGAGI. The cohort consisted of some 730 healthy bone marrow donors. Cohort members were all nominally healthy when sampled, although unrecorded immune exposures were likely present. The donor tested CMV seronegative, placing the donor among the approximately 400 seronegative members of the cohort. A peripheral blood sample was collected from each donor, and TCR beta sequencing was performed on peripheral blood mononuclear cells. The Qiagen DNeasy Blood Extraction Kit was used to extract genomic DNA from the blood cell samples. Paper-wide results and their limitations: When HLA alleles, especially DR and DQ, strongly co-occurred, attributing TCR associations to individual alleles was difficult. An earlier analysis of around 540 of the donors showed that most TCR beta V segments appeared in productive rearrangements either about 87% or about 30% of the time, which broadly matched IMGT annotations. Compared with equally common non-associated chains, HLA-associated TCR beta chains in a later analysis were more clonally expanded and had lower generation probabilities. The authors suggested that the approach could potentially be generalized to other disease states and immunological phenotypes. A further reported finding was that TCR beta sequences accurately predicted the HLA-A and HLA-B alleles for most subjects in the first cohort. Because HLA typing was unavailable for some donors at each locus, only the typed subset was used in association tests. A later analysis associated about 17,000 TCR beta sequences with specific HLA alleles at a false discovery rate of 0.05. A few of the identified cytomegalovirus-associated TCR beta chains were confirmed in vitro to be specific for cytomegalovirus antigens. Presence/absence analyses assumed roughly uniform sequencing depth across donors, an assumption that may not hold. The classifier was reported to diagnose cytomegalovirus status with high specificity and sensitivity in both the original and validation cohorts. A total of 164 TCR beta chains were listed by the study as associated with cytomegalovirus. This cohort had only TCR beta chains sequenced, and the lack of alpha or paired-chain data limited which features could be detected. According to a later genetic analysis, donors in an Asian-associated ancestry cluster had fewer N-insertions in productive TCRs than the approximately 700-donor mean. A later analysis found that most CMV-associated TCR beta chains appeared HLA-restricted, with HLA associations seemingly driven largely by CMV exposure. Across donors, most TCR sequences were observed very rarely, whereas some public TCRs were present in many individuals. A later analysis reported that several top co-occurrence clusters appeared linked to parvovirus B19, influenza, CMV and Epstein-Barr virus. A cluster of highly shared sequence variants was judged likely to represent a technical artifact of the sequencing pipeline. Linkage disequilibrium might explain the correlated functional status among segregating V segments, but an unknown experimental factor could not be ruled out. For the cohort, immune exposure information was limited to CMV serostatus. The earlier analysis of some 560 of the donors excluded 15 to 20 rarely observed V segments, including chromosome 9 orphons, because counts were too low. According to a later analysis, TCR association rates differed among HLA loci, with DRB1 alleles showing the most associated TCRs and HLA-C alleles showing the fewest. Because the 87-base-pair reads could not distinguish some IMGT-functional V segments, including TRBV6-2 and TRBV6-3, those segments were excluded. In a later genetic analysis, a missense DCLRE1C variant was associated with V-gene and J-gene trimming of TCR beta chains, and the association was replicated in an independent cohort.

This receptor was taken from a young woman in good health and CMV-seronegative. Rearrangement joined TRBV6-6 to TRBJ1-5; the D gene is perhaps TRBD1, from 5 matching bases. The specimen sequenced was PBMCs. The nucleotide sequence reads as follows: TGTGCCAGCACCAGACAGCACCCTAATCAGCCCCAGCATTTT. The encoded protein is CASTRQHPNQPQHF.